The 13 T cell receptor beta chains in this list originate from one sample, sequenced in a study of vaccination and CD4 T cells after COVID-19. With the Oncomine TCR Beta short-read assay, DNA from cultured CD4+ T cells was sequenced. Genomic DNA from cultured CD4+ T cells was extracted. TCRdb re-derived calls from the PCR reads in MiXCR, one entry per CDR3 protein. The table records thousands of distinct CDR3 sequences, roughly 31% of them present only once. Indicated treatment: approximately nine-day PBMC culture with coronavirus spike peptide pools or control peptides (ViraFEST assay). CD4+ T cells that came from the unexposed donor were collected before the COVID-19 pandemic (2011-2018). These TCRs' antigens remain unknown. The specimen was CD4+ T cells from blood, cultured in vitro. The receptor set was obtained from a human donor in good health.

The table lists this clonotype with a few counts. The chain carries TRBV19 and TRBJ1-1; D unresolved. The CDR3 covers 13 residues. From germline, CDR1 is LNHDA and CDR2 SQIVND (reference sequence). Trimming pared 2 bases from V and 1 base from J, leaving 5 bases between. The CDR3 spells CASSIRQNTEAFF. CDR3 nucleotides: TGTGCCAGTAGTATACGACAGAACACTGAAGCTTTCTTT.

This clonotype has more than one count but fewer than ten. This chain joins TRBV6-1 and TRBJ2-7; a weak D match, TRBD2 (5 bases). Germline CDR1 and CDR2: MNHNS and SASEGT. The CDR3 is made up of 15 amino acids. V lost 6 bases and J lost 3, with 18 bases in between. CDR3 nucleotide sequence: TGTGCCAGCAGACTCGAGCCGGGCGGGCTCTACGAGCAGTACTTC. Translating it yields CASRLEPGGLYEQYF.

This clonotype was seen a handful of times. V and J are TRBV6-2 or TRBV6-3 and TRBJ1-1; maybe TRBD1 (6 bases). Germline V lookup: CDR1 MNHEY, CDR2 SVGEGT. The CDR3 length is 16 residues. V was shortened by 0 bases and J by 4 bases, with 15 bases between the two germline ends. In DNA, the CDR3 is TGTGCCAGCAGTTACTCTACAGGGCTTGAGGTCACTGAAGCTTTCTTT. It yields the protein CASSYSTGLEVTEAFF.

This sequence joins TRBV4-1 and TRBJ2-7; 8 bases map to TRBD1. The germline CDR1 and CDR2 sequences are MGHRA and YSYEKL. The CDR3 contains 15 residues. Unmatched junction bases numbered 8, after V lost 3 bases and J lost 4 bases. The CDR3 DNA is TGCGCCAGCAGCCAGCCCGGGACAGGCGTGTACGAGCAGTACTTC. Protein sequence: CASSQPGTGVYEQYF.

This clonotype was seen only a few times. In DNA form, the CDR3 reads TGTGCCAGCAGGTCAACAGGGGACAGGTTCACTGAAGCTTTCTTT. It codes for CASRSTGDRFTEAFF. The J gene is TRBJ1-1, the V gene TRBV6-1; 8 nucleotides align to TRBD1. Germline V gives CDR1 MNHNS, CDR2 SASEGT. V gave up 6 bases and J gave up 4 bases; unmatched junction bases: 10. The CDR3 spans 15 residues.

For this clonotype: The conserved phenylalanine or tryptophan is not found at the CDR3 terminus, so this likely reflects a read error. The V call is TRBV6-1, the J call TRBJ1-2, with 9 bases fitting TRBD1. The germline CDR1 and CDR2 sequences are MNHNS and SASEGT. The CDR3 has 15 residues. Unmatched junction bases numbered 6, after V lost 6 bases and J lost 1 base. The CDR3 DNA reads TGTGCCAGCAGAGCCTACAGGGGGCGTAACTATGGCTACACCATC. This codes for CASRAYRGRNYGYTI.

On this clonotype: The conserved final phenylalanine or tryptophan is absent from the CDR3, which likely points to a read error. The gene calls are TRBV12-3 or TRBV12-4 and TRBJ1-5, with TRBD1 matching over 8 bases. The J segment lost 6 bases and the V segment lost 3 bases, leaving 4 bases of the junction unmatched. This CDR3 contains 14 residues. The CDR3 loop reads CASSLQGAVQPQHS. The CDR3 DNA follows: TGTGCCAGCAGTTTGCAGGGGGCGGTTCAGCCCCAGCATTCT.

The chain employs TRBV6-1 and TRBJ2-7; tentative D call: TRBD1 (5 bases). Germline V gene sequence: CDR1 MNHNS, CDR2 SASEGT. The CDR3 is made up of 12 amino acids. V was trimmed by 8 bases and J by 4 bases, leaving 12 bases between them. The CDR3 DNA is TGTGCCAGCGGGGCGCGGTGGTACGAGCAGTACTTC. Protein product: CASGARWYEQYF.

This clonotype is classed as large. V and J are TRBV14 and TRBJ2-5; D might be TRBD1 or TRBD2, each matching 5 bases. This CDR3 spans 15 amino acids. V lost 3 bases, J lost 5 bases, and 16 bases lay in between. Germline assignment: CDR1 SGHDN and CDR2 FVKESK. DNA of the CDR3: TGTGCCAGCAGCCATCCGGGACCTAGGTGGGAGACCCAGTACTTC. Its protein is CASSHPGPRWETQYF.

This clonotype has a handful of counts. The DNA for the CDR3 is TGCGCCAGCAGCACCGGGACAGGCAACTACGAGCAGTACTTC. Protein product: CASSTGTGNYEQYF. The V gene is TRBV5-1, the J gene TRBJ2-7; TRBD1 matches 8 bases. Per germline, CDR1 SGHRS and CDR2 YFSETQ. V shed 4 bases, J shed 3 bases, and the junction held 6 bases outside the gene matches. The CDR3 extends over 14 amino acids.

The chain carries TRBV7-2 and TRBJ2-4; D is uncertain. The CDR3 runs 17 residues. V lost 5 bases to trimming and J lost 4 bases, with 21 bases between them. Germline lookup yields CDR1 SGHTA and CDR2 FQGNSA. CDR3 amino acids: CASSTFSRFGVKNIQYF. The CDR3 DNA is TGTGCCAGCAGCACCTTTTCCCGTTTTGGAGTGAAAAACATTCAGTACTTC.

The chain uses TRBV5-1 and TRBJ2-7; 12 bases agree with TRBD2. The V gene end was trimmed by 5 bases and the J gene end by 3 bases; junction bases not matched to a gene: 6. Germline lookup yields CDR1 SGHRS and CDR2 YFSETQ. This CDR3 contains 15 residues. CDR3 residues: CASSRLAGDIYEQYF. The DNA of the CDR3 is TGCGCCAGCAGTCGACTAGCGGGAGACATCTACGAGCAGTACTTC.

V and J are TRBV29-1 and TRBJ2-7, with TRBD2 matching over 13 bases. J was trimmed by 6 bases and V by 6 bases; bases with no gene match: 8. Germline V gives CDR1 SQVTM, CDR2 ANQGSEA. This CDR3 spans 14 amino acids. The CDR3 bases are TGCAGCGTCGACGGACTAGCGGGAGTTCGCGAGCAGTACTTC. Its translation: CSVDGLAGVREQYF.